The T cell receptor (beta chain) under discussion was sequenced for a study of T cells after yellow fever vaccination. Study-wide findings and caveats: Most clones from primary vaccination resurfaced after the booster (around 95% CD4, approximately 87% CD8).

Many counts were recorded for this clonotype. Antigen unknown. TCRdb reprocessed the 5' RACE reads with MiXCR, giving one entry per CDR3 protein. The sample consists of a few hundred thousand distinct CDR3 sequences, 4% to 5.5% of them appearing once. The CDR3 sequence is 15 residues long. V was cut by 0 bases and J by 5 bases, with 13 bases left in between. The germline gives CDR1 MNHNS, CDR2 SASEGT. The gene calls are TRBV6-1 and TRBJ1-1; D perhaps matches TRBD1 (6 bases). The receptor was isolated from a man aged 18 to 35 who received the YFV17D yellow fever vaccine. The sequencing here drew on PBMCs, taken 15 days after the yellow fever booster vaccination. DNA of the CDR3: TGTGCCAGCAGTGAAGCTGGTGGGGGCGGGACTGAAGCTTTCTTT. This sequence encodes CASSEAGGGGTEAFF.